This T cell receptor (beta chain) was captured in a study of CD8 T cells in ankylosing spondylitis. Study-wide results and limits: Reportedly, disease-linked clones are significantly enriched in ankylosing spondylitis patients' matched synovial fluid.

About this clonotype: Its antigen remains unidentified.

Making the TCR beta libraries involved quantitative 5'-RACE with molecular barcodes. TCRdb called the 5' RACE reads again in MiXCR, with one record for every CDR3 protein. The sample lists about 150,000 distinct CDR3 sequences, about 10% seen once, with about 4% in the top ten. Looked up from germline, CDR1 is LGHDT and CDR2 is YNNKEL (reference sequence). The CDR3 is 15 amino acids. Trimming took off 4 bases at V and 7 bases at J, with 16 bases between the two ends. V is TRBV3-1 and J is TRBJ1-4; maybe TRBD1 (5 bases). Sample: blood, either unsorted or a sorted T cell fraction (not recorded which). The clonotype originates from a female donor with ankylosing spondylitis or in good health (not recorded which). The CDR3 spells CASSPLQGLGEKLFF. The CDR3 coding sequence is TGTGCCAGCAGCCCGTTGCAGGGTCTAGGTGAAAAACTGTTTTTT. The full variable domain, with the rest looked up from reference TRBV3-1 and TRBJ1-4, is DTAVSQTPKYLVTQMGNDKSIKCEQNLGHDTMYWYKQDSKKFLKIMFSYNNKELIINETVPNRFSPKSPDKAHLNLHINSLELGDSAVYFCASSPLQGLGEKLFFGSGTQLSVL.